This T cell receptor beta chain appears in the sequencing data of a study of T cell responses to AZD1222 COVID-19 vaccine. The CDR3 runs to 13 residues. V was cut by 3 bases and J by 4 bases, with 7 bases left in between. Germline lookup yields CDR1 MDHEN and CDR2 SYDVKM. TCRdb's copy holds only in-frame clones and misses some; the assay was immunoSEQ multiplex PCR. The sample yields approximately 91,000 clones, more than 85% seen once. The rearrangement joins TRBV28 to TRBJ2-1; D gene uncertain. The receptor was isolated from an adult who received the AZD1222 COVID-19 vaccine. The sample here was peripheral blood, taken 28 days after the second AZD1222 dose. Here the CDR3 reads CASSLVGYNEQFF. CDR3 in DNA: TGTGCCAGCAGTTTGGTGGGATACAATGAGCAGTTCTTC.